This note documents a single T cell receptor beta chain sequence. Clones were sequenced by immunoSEQ multiplex PCR, and TCRdb holds only the in-frame ones, with some missing. The table records roughly 130,000 clones, about 95% of them present only once. The sample comes from a study of control samples from healthy donors and cancer patients. With 3 bases removed from V and 6 bases from J, the gap between germline ends came to 18 bases. Germline values: CDR1 MGHRA, CDR2 YSYEKL. The CDR3 is made up of 15 amino acids. Sequencing was performed on blood. The receptor comes from a man aged 25 to 40 in good health. The chain links TRBV4-1 to TRBJ2-7; a weak D match, TRBD1 (5 bases). The CDR3 DNA reads as TGCGCCAGCAGCCACGACCCTCTAACAGGTAGCGAGCAGTACTTC. This encodes CASSHDPLTGSEQYF.